This record concerns one T cell receptor beta chain sequence. This clonotype is classified as medium-sized (0.01 to 0.1%). Its target antigen remains unknown. No much larger clone is present one base from it, and per-base qualities are unavailable. Cells that were CD4+CD25+CD127-/low were the ones isolated as Tregs. Tregs, naive and memory CD4+ T cells from tumor, blood and ipsilateral draining lymph nodes of a handful of breast cancer patients underwent full-length TCR alpha and beta sequencing. Tumor tissue, along with lymph nodes from ipsilateral axillary dissection, was perfused with PBS, minced, and then digested using collagenase I and hyaluronidase. FACS confirmed that the sorted cell populations were more than 90% pure. Full-length TCR variable regions were amplified by 5' RACE PCR with constant-region reverse primers, and semi-nested PCR with Nested Universal Primer A was subsequently performed. The ReliaPrep RNA Cell Miniprep System was used to extract total RNA, which was then reverse transcribed into 5'RACE-ready cDNA with the SMARTer RACE 5'/3' Kit. An Illumina MiSeq was used to sequence the full-length TCR alpha and beta libraries, which had been barcoded with multiplex adaptors. Under the source paper's analysis protocol: Sequencing data were pooled across the five patients for each of nine subset-tissue groups and compared by unsupervised clustering of TCR gene usage. The Morisita-Horn index was used to calculate repertoire similarity, with shared sequences weighted by how much each contributed to each repertoire. Using fastp trimming at Q25 and MiXCR clonotype assembly, TCRdb reanalyzed the public sequencing data and kept in-frame beta chains. One record per CDR3 amino acid sequence lists the most common genes and DNA. These V and J calls derive from TCRdb rather than the authors' analysis. The sample table records approximately 58,000 distinct CDR3 sequences; about 26% of these occur just once. The leading ten clones occupy 2% to 2.5% of the sample.

Measured from the cysteine to the phenylalanine, the CDR3 is 14 residues long. Just CDR3 DNA is preserved here, 42 bases in frame from base 1. CDR1 is given as SGHTA and CDR2 as FQGTGA, both from the germline V gene. Unmatched junction bases come to 8, with V trimmed by 5 bases and J by 4 bases. This sample is drawn from a study (dated by TCRdb to between 2015 and 2016). Regarding the complete study: The study examined whether tumor-infiltrating Tregs in breast cancer are drawn from blood Tregs or arise in situ by conversion from other CD4+ T cell subsets.

Study-level results and caveats: Tumor-infiltrating Treg TCR alpha and beta sequences overlapped most with tumor naive CD4+ T cells, then with blood naive CD4+ T cells. Rather than covering whole repertoires, validation in the larger cohort was restricted to a single TCR beta V-J rearrangement. In terms of TCR gene usage, tumor memory CD4+ T cells clustered together with blood and lymph node memory CD4+ cells, as well as with lymph node naive CD4+ cells.

This receptor was identified in a female donor with breast cancer. In this chain, TRBV7-3 is recombined with TRBJ2-7; 7 bases in the middle match TRBD1. The sample comprised tumor-infiltrating Tregs sorted from the breast tumor. The DNA sequence reads TGTGCCAGCAGCCCCAGGGGGTATAGTTACGAGCAGTACTTC. Translated, it gives CASSPRGYSYEQYF.